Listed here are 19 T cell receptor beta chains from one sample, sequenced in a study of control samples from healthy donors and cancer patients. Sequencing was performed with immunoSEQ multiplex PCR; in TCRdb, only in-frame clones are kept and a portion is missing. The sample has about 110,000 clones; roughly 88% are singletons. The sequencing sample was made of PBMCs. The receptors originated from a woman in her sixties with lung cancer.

This CDR3 is CAISEGRDYGYTF. The CDR3 DNA sequence: TGTGCCATCAGTGAGGGCAGGGACTATGGCTACACCTTC. This chain uses TRBV10-3 with TRBJ1-2; D is perhaps TRBD1 (5 bases). The CDR3 extends over 13 amino acids. Germline-derived CDR1 and CDR2 are ENHRY and SYGVKD. V shed 2 bases and J shed 3 bases, with 7 bases lying between them.

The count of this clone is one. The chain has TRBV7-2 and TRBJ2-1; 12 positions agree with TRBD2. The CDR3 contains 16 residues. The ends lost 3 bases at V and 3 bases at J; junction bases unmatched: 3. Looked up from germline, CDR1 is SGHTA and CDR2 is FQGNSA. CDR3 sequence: CASSFSSGRGYNEQFF. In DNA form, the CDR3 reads TGTGCCAGCAGCTTCTCTAGCGGGAGGGGCTACAATGAGCAGTTCTTC. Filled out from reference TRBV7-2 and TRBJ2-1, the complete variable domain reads GAGVSQSPSNKVTEKGKDVELRCDPISGHTALYWYRQSLGQGLEFLIYFQGNSAPDKSGLPSDRFSAERTGGSVSTLTIQRTQQEDSAVYLCASSFSSGRGYNEQFFGPGTRLTVL.

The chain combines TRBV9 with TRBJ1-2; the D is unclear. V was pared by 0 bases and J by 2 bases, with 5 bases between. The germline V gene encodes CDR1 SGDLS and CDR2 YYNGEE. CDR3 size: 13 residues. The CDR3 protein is CASSVEANYGYTF. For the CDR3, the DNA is TGTGCCAGCAGCGTAGAGGCGAACTATGGCTACACCTTC. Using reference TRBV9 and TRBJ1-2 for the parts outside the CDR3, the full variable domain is DSGVTQTPKHLITATGQRVTLRCSPRSGDLSVYWYQQSLDQGLQFLIQYYNGEERAKGNILERFSAQQFPDLHSELNLSSLELGDSALYFCASSVEANYGYTFGSGTRLTVV.

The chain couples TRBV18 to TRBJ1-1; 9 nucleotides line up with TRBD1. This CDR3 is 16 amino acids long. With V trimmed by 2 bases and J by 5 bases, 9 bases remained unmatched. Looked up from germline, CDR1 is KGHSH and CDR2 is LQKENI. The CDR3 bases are TGTGCCAGCTCACCAATGGGACAGGGTATCGGGACTGAAGCTTTCTTT. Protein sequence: CASSPMGQGIGTEAFF.

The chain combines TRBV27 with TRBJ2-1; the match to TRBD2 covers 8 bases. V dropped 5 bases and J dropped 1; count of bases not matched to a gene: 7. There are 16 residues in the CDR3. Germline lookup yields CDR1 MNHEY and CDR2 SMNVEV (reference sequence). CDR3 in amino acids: CASSGLSGGSYNEQFF. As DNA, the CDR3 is TGTGCCAGCAGTGGACTGAGCGGGGGTTCCTACAATGAGCAGTTCTTC.

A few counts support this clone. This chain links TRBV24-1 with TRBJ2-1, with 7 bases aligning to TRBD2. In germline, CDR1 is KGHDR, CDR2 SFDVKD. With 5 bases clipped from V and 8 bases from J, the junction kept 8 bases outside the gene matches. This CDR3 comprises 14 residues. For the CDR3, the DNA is TGTGCCACCAGTGGAACGGGAGGAGATCATGAGCAGTTCTTC. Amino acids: CATSGTGGDHEQFF.

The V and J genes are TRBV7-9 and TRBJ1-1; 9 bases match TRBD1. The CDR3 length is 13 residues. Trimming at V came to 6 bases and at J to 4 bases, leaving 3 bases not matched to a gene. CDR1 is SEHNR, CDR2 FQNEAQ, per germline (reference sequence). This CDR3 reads CASSSDRGTEAFF. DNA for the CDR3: TGTGCCAGCAGTTCGGACAGGGGCACTGAAGCTTTCTTT.

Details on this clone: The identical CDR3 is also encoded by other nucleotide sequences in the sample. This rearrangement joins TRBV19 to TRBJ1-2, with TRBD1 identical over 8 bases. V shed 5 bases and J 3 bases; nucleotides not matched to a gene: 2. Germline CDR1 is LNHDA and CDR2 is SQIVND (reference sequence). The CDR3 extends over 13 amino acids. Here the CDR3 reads CASSPDRDYGYTF. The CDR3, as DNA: TGTGCCAGTAGTCCGGACAGGGACTATGGCTACACCTTC.

The CDR3 DNA sequence: TGCAGCGGGCGGCTGGGGGCTAGCCCGGGTGAGCAGTACTTC. It is translated as CSGRLGASPGEQYF. V usage is TRBV29-1 and J usage is TRBJ2-7; possible D gene TRBD1, 6 bases. V lost 7 bases and J lost 7, with 23 bases in between. This CDR3 region has 14 residues. Germline CDR1 is SQVTM and CDR2 is ANQGSEA.

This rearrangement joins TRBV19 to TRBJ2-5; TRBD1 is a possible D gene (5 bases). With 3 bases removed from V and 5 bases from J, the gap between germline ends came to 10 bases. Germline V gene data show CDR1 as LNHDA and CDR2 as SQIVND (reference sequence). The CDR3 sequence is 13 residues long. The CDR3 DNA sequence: TGTGCCAGTAGTATCGACAGTACGGAGACCCAGTACTTC. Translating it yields CASSIDSTETQYF.

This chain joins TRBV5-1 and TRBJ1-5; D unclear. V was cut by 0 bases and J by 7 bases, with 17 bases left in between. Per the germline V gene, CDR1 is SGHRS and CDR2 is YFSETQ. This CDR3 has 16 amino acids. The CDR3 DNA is TGCGCCAGCAGCTTGGAAGGCAGCGGTTCCGGACAGCCCCAGCATTTT. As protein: CASSLEGSGSGQPQHF. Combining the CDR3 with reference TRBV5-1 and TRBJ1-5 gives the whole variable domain KAGVTQTPRYLIKTRGQQVTLSCSPISGHRSVSWYQQTPGQGLQFLFEYFSETQRNKGNFPGRFSGRQFSNSRSEMNVSTLELGDSALYLCASSLEGSGSGQPQHFGDGTRLSIL.

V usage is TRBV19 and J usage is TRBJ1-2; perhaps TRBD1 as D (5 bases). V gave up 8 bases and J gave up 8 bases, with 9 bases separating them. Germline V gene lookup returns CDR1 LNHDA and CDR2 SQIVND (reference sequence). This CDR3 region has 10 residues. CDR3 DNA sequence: TGTGCCAGTGAAGGGGTGGGCTACACCTTC. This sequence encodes CASEGVGYTF.

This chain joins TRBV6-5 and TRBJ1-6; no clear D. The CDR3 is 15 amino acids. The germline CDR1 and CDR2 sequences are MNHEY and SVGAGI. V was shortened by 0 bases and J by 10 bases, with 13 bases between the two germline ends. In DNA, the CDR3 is TGTGCCAGCAGTTACTCGGGCCAGCGCGGCTCACCCCTCCACTTT. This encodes CASSYSGQRGSPLHF.

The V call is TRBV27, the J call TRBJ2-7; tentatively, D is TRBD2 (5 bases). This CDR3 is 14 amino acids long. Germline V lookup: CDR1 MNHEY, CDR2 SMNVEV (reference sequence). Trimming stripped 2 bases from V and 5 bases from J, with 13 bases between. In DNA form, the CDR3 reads TGTGCCAGCAGTTTAGTGGGGTATAGCGACGAGCAGTACTTC. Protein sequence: CASSLVGYSDEQYF.

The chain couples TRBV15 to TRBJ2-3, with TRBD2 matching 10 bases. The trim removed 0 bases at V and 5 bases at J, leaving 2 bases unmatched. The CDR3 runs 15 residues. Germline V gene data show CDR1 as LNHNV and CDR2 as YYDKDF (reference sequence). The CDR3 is CATSRDRTSGDTQYF. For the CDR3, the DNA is TGTGCCACCAGCAGAGATAGGACTAGCGGAGATACGCAGTATTTT.

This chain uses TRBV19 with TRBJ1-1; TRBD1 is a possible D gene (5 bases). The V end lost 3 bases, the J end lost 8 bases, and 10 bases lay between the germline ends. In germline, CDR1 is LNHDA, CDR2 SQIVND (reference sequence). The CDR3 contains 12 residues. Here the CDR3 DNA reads TGTGCCAGTAGTATTAGGCAGGGAGAAGCTTTCTTT. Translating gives CASSIRQGEAFF. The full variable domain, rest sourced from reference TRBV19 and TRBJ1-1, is DGGITQSPKYLFRKEGQNVTLSCEQNLNHDAMYWYRQDPGQGLRLIYYSQIVNDFQKGDIAEGYSVSREKKESFPLTVTSAQKNPTAFYLCASSIRQGEAFFGQGTRLTVV.

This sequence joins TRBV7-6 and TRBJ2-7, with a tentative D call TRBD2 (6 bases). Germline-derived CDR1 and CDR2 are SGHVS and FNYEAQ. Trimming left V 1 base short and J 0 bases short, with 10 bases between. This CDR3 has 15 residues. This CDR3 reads CASSLDRGYSYEQYF. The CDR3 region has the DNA TGTGCCAGCAGCTTAGATCGGGGGTACTCCTACGAGCAGTACTTC.

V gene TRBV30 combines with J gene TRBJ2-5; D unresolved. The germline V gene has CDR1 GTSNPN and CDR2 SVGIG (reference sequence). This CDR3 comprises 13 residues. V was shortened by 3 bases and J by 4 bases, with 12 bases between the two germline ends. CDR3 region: CAWSGRNGETQYF. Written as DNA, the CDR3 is TGTGCCTGGAGCGGGCGAAATGGAGAGACCCAGTACTTC.

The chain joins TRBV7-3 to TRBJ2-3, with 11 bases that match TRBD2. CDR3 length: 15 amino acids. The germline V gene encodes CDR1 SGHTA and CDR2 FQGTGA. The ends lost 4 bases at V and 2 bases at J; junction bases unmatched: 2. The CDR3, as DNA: TGTGCCAGCAGCTCTAGCGGGGGGTTCACAGATACGCAGTATTTT. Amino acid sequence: CASSSSGGFTDTQYF.